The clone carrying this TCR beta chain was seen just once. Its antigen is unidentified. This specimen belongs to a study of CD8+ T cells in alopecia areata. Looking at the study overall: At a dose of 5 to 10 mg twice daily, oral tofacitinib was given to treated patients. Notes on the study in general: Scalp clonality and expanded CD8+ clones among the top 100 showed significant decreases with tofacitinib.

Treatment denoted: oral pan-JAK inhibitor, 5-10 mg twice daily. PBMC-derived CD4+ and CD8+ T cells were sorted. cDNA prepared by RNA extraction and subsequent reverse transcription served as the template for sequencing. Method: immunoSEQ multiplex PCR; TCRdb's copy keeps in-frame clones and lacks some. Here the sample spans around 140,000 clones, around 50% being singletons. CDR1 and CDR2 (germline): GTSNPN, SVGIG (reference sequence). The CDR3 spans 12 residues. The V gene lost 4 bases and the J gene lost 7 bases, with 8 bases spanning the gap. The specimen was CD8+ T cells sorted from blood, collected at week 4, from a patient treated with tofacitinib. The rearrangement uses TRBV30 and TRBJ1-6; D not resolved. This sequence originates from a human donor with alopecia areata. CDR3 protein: CAWTWTNSPLHF. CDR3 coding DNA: TGTGCCTGGACCTGGACGAATTCACCCCTCCACTTT.